A single sample gave rise to the 21 T cell receptor beta chains below, sequenced in a study of blood T cell repertoires in COVID-19. Assay used: immunoSEQ multiplex PCR; TCRdb lists only in-frame clones, some missing. The sample comprises about 310,000 clones, approximately 89% of which are singletons, and over 8% rests with the top ten. The sample was PBMCs or T cells enriched from blood (not recorded which). Receptors were obtained from a woman aged 40 to 50 who had recovered from COVID-19.

A single count supports this clone. The genes are TRBV9 and TRBJ2-3; D not resolved. CDR1 is SGDLS and CDR2 is YYNGEE in the germline V gene. This CDR3 is built from 13 residues. V was pared by 0 bases and J by 6 bases, with 8 bases between. CDR3 sequence (DNA): TGTGCCAGCAGCGTAGTCAATGTTGATACGCAGTATTTT. It is translated as CASSVVNVDTQYF.

In its sample, this clone was seen once. The rearrangement joins TRBV7-6 to TRBJ2-1, with D possibly being TRBD1 (6 bases). Germline loops: CDR1 SGHVS, CDR2 FNYEAQ. V shed 0 bases and J shed 1 base, with 10 bases lying between them. The CDR3 runs 16 residues. The CDR3 sequence: CASSLARTVSYNEQFF. CDR3 coding DNA: TGTGCCAGCAGCTTAGCCCGGACAGTTTCCTACAATGAGCAGTTCTTC.

The rearrangement joins TRBV9 to TRBJ2-3; TRBD2 aligns across 11 bases. CDR3 size: 17 residues. Germline CDR1 and CDR2: SGDLS and YYNGEE. After removal of 1 base from V and 0 bases from J, the junction contained 4 bases not matched to a gene. The CDR3 nucleotides read TGTGCCAGCAGCGTATCGGGACTAGCGGCTAGCACAGATACGCAGTATTTT. Its protein is CASSVSGLAASTDTQYF.

V gene TRBV27 combines with J gene TRBJ1-3; 9 bases are a match to TRBD1. The CDR3 is 15 residues long. Germline V gene sequence: CDR1 MNHEY, CDR2 SMNVEV (reference sequence). V gave up 6 bases and J gave up 0 bases; unmatched junction bases: 3. In DNA form, the CDR3 reads TGTGCCAGCAGACAGGGGGCCGTCTCTGGAAACACCATATATTTT. Encoded protein: CASRQGAVSGNTIYF.

The chain combines TRBV18 with TRBJ2-7; 10 nucleotides align to TRBD1. J gave up 3 bases and V 6 bases, and 11 bases lay outside the gene matches. Germline lookup yields CDR1 KGHSH and CDR2 LQKENI. CDR3 size: 16 residues. CDR3 sequence (DNA): TGTGCCAGCTCCCTCCTAGGGACAGGGGCCTTCTACGAGCAGTACTTC. This translates into CASSLLGTGAFYEQYF.

V and J are TRBV12-3 or TRBV12-4 and TRBJ2-7; TRBD2 might be the D (6 bases). The CDR3 totals 13 residues. Between the trimmed V and J ends, which lost 6 bases and 3 bases, there was a span of 12 bases. In DNA form, the CDR3 reads TGTGCCAGCAGCCCGGGGGTCTACTACGAGCAGTACTTC. This codes for CASSPGVYYEQYF.

The chain employs TRBV5-1 and TRBJ1-2; no definite D call. The CDR3 has 11 amino acids. Trimming removed 3 bases from V and 7 bases from J, with 7 bases in between. CDR1 is SGHRS, CDR2 YFSETQ, per germline. The CDR3 here is CASSSAGGYTF. The CDR3, as DNA: TGCGCCAGCAGCTCTGCGGGTGGCTACACCTTC.

CDR3 region: CASSVDGGASLDTQYF. DNA for the CDR3: TGTGCCAGCAGCGTAGACGGGGGGGCGTCTCTGGATACGCAGTATTTT. The chain uses TRBV9 and TRBJ2-3; 8 positions match TRBD2. Looked up from germline, CDR1 is SGDLS and CDR2 is YYNGEE. This CDR3 is 16 amino acids long. Trimming at V came to 0 bases and at J to 6 bases, leaving 9 bases not matched to a gene.

The genes are TRBV5-4 and TRBJ2-5; the D gene is possibly TRBD1 (5 bases). CDR3 length: 13 amino acids. Deletions cut 2 bases from V and 5 bases from J, with 10 bases between. Germline V gives CDR1 SGHNT, CDR2 YYREEE (reference sequence). CDR3 nucleotides: TGTGCCAGCAGCTTCCAGGGTATGGAGACCCAGTACTTC. It yields the protein CASSFQGMETQYF. Full variable domain (rest looked up from reference TRBV5-4 and TRBJ2-5): ETGVTQSPTHLIKTRGQQVTLRCSSQSGHNTVSWYQQALGQGPQFIFQYYREEENGRGNFPPRFSGLQFPNYSSELNVNALELDDSALYLCASSFQGMETQYFGPGTRLLVL.

The chain carries TRBV11-2 and TRBJ2-5, with TRBD1 matching 8 bases. V trimming: 2 bases; J trimming: 1 base; junction bases outside the gene matches: 9. The CDR3 has 17 residues. The germline V gene encodes CDR1 SGHAT and CDR2 FQNNGV. The CDR3 sequence: CASSLNGQGASQETQYF. In nucleotides, the CDR3 is TGTGCCAGCAGCTTAAACGGGCAGGGGGCTTCCCAAGAGACCCAGTACTTC.

J is TRBJ2-3 and V is TRBV5-4; TRBD2 is a possible D gene (5 bases). Germline V gene data show CDR1 as SGHNT and CDR2 as YYREEE (reference sequence). V dropped 2 bases and J dropped 2 bases, with 15 bases sitting between them. This CDR3 is built from 16 residues. CDR3 DNA: TGTGCCAGCAGCTTTGGAGCGGAGGTTACCACAGATACGCAGTATTTT. Protein sequence: CASSFGAEVTTDTQYF.

DNA of the CDR3: TGTGCCACCAGCAGAGATACTTTTGCAGGGCTGAACACTGAAGCTTTCTTT. Translated: CATSRDTFAGLNTEAFF. This chain joins TRBV15 and TRBJ1-1, with D tentatively TRBD1 (5 bases). The CDR3 contains 17 residues. Per germline, CDR1 LNHNV and CDR2 YYDKDF (reference sequence). V lost 0 bases, J lost 0 bases, and 14 bases lay in between.

V gene TRBV2 combines with J gene TRBJ1-3; D perhaps matches TRBD1 (5 bases). V lost 5 bases, J lost 6 bases, and 14 bases lay in between. The germline V gene encodes CDR1 SNHLY and CDR2 FYNNEI. The CDR3 contains 14 residues. In nucleotides, the CDR3 is TGTGCCAGCAGTACTCAGGGCCCACTAAACACCATATATTTT. This codes for CASSTQGPLNTIYF.

V and J are TRBV12-5 and TRBJ2-5; a possible D gene is TRBD2 (6 bases). In germline, CDR1 is LGHNT, CDR2 FRNRAP. Between the trimmed V and J ends, which lost 4 bases and 4 bases, there was a span of 19 bases. The CDR3 length is 16 residues. CDR3 sequence reads: CASGYSTSRVGETQYF. The CDR3 DNA follows: TGTGCTAGTGGTTATAGTACTAGCCGGGTTGGAGAGACCCAGTACTTC.

This sequence joins TRBV5-1 and TRBJ1-6; unclear D gene. V lost 0 bases and J 0 bases, leaving 4 bases between the germline ends. Per germline, CDR1 SGHRS and CDR2 YFSETQ. The length of the CDR3 is 15 residues. The CDR3 region has the DNA TGCGCCAGCAGCTTGGAAGCCTCCTATAATTCACCCCTCCACTTT. Translated, it gives CASSLEASYNSPLHF.

This rearrangement joins TRBV3-1 (or the pseudogene TRBV3-2) to TRBJ1-6; unclear D gene. CDR3 length: 15 amino acids. V was trimmed by 0 bases and J by 7 bases, leaving 10 bases between them. CDR1 is LGHDT and CDR2 is YNNKEL in the germline V gene (reference sequence). The DNA of the CDR3 is TGTGCCAGCAGCCAAGATTGGGCAATGAATTCACCCCTCCACTTT. It encodes CASSQDWAMNSPLHF.

The chain combines TRBV19 with TRBJ1-1; 8 bases are a match to TRBD1. J gave up 6 bases and V 2 bases, and 2 bases lay outside the gene matches. The germline CDR1 and CDR2 sequences are LNHDA and SQIVND (reference sequence). This CDR3 has 13 residues. The DNA of the CDR3 is TGTGCCAGTAGTATACCAGGGGGCCCTGAAGCTTTCTTT. Protein sequence: CASSIPGGPEAFF.

This sequence joins TRBV29-1 and TRBJ1-2, with TRBD1 identical over 11 bases. The CDR3 totals 11 residues. CDR1 and CDR2 from the germline V gene are SQVTM and ANQGSEA. The junction had 7 bases not matched to a gene; V was cut back by 6 bases and J by 13 bases. Here the CDR3 DNA reads TGCAGCGTCGGGGGACAGGGGGATTCCACCTTC. This sequence encodes CSVGGQGDSTF.

V gene TRBV10-1 combines with J gene TRBJ1-4; tentatively, D is TRBD1 (6 bases). CDR3 size: 14 residues. Germline V CDR1 and CDR2: WNHNN, SYGVQD (reference sequence). V was cut by 6 bases and J by 5 bases, with 13 bases left in between. The CDR3 spells CASSQGGRNEKLFF. The CDR3 nucleotides read TGCGCCAGCAGCCAAGGGGGTCGGAATGAAAAACTGTTTTTT.

This clone was seen once. V and J are TRBV7-9 and TRBJ2-1; 8 bases are shared with TRBD1. The CDR3 sequence is 19 residues long. CDR1 and CDR2 from the germline V gene are SEHNR and FQNEAQ (reference sequence). V dropped 1 base and J dropped 6; count of bases not matched to a gene: 17. The CDR3 loop is CASSLVGGRADRASNEQFF. CDR3 DNA: TGTGCCAGCAGCTTAGTGGGTGGTAGAGCGGACAGGGCCAGCAATGAGCAGTTCTTC.

The V call is TRBV24-1, the J call TRBJ2-5, with D possibly matching TRBD2 (6 bases). Germline V lookup: CDR1 KGHDR, CDR2 SFDVKD. Trimming cost V 1 base and J 7 bases, with 6 bases left between them. The CDR3 is 12 amino acids. CDR3 amino acids: CATSDFGGTQYF. CDR3 DNA: TGTGCCACCAGTGATTTCGGGGGGACCCAGTACTTC.